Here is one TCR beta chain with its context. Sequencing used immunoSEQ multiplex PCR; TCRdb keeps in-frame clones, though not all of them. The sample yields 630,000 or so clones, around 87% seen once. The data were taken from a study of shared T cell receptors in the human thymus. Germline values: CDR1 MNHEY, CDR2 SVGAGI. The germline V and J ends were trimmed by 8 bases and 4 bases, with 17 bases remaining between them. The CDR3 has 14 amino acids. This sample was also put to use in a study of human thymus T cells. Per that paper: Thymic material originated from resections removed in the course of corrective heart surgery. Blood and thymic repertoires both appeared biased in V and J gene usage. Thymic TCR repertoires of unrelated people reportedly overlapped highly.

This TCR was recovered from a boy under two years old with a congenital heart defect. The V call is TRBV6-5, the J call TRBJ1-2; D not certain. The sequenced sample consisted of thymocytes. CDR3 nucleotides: TGTGCCAGCCTTTCGGGTAGGGAGGCCTATGGCTACACCTTC. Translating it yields CASLSGREAYGYTF.